This TCR beta chain was documented in a study of persistence of HIV-infected CD4 T cells. Study-level information: CD4+ T cells responding to CMV or HIV-1 Gag were isolated. A median of 8 years of suppressive ART preceded sampling.

This CDR3 contains 13 residues. Germline CDR1 and CDR2: LGHDT and YNNKEL (reference sequence). The germline V and J ends were trimmed by 3 bases and 0 bases, with 4 bases remaining between them. Stimulation used around 10 ug/mL lysate from CMV-infected fibroblasts. CD40L-negative CD69-negative CD45RO-high memory CD4+ T cells were sorted as populations depleted of antigen-responding cells. As for this clone: Antigen: not known.

The libraries were made with immunoSEQ version 4 in survey mode. Clones were read by immunoSEQ multiplex PCR, and TCRdb kept only the in-frame ones, dropping some. The table includes about 48,000 clones, about 80% detected once. This chain uses TRBV3-1 (or the pseudogene TRBV3-2) with TRBJ2-3, with D hard to call. The material was CD4+ T cells sorted from PBMCs after roughly 18-hour stimulation, obtained from a patient who received antiretroviral therapy. This clonotype was sampled from an adult man with HIV who was CMV-seropositive. Here the CDR3 reads CASSHSSTDTQYF. DNA for the CDR3: TGTGCCAGCAGCCATTCAAGCACAGATACGCAGTATTTT.